The rows below give T cell receptor beta chains drawn from one sample of a study of blood T cell repertoires in COVID-19. Sequencing used immunoSEQ multiplex PCR; TCRdb keeps in-frame clones, though not all of them. Of approximately 300,000 clones listed, 70% to 90% are singletons. Sequencing input: PBMCs or T cells enriched from blood (not recorded which). Source of these receptors: a woman aged 30 to 39 who had recovered from COVID-19. The CDR3 runs from the conserved cysteine through the conserved F or W. The order of the fields is J gene, D gene, clone size, V gene, CDR3 protein, CDR3 DNA. D genes are given only for firm matches. Clone size, where shown, is once, few, many, or a class for clones that have expanded.

TRBJ2-7	-	-	TRBV28	CASSFISGSYEQYF	TGTGCCAGCAGTTTTATTAGCGGCTCCTACGAGCAGTACTTC
TRBJ2-5	-	-	TRBV6-5	CASLPGLSQETQYF	TGTGCCAGCCTCCCGGGACTCAGCCAAGAGACCCAGTACTTC
TRBJ2-3	-	-	TRBV25-1	CASSEEGTSTDTQYF	TGTGCCAGCAGTGAAGAGGGAACTAGCACAGATACGCAGTATTTT
TRBJ2-7	TRBD1	-	TRBV5-1	CASSEGQSRLYEQYF	TGCGCCAGCAGCGAGGGACAGTCGCGCCTCTACGAGCAGTACTTC
TRBJ2-3	-	-	TRBV3-1/TRBV3-2	CASSQDQGLQKTDTQYF	TGTGCCAGCAGCCAAGATCAGGGACTTCAGAAGACTGATACGCAGTATTTT
TRBJ1-1	TRBD1	-	TRBV6-5	CASSRQGTNTEAFF	TGTGCCAGCAGTCGACAGGGTACGAACACTGAAGCTTTCTTT
TRBJ1-4	TRBD1	-	TRBV30	CAWRTGANEKLFF	TGTGCCTGGAGAACAGGGGCTAATGAAAAACTGTTTTTT
TRBJ1-2	-	once	TRBV7-2	CASSLEGYGYTF	TGTGCCAGCAGCTTAGAGGGGTATGGCTACACCTTC
TRBJ2-1	-	-	TRBV11-3	CASSAGLSGEQFF	TGTGCCAGCAGCGCCGGACTATCGGGTGAGCAGTTCTTC
TRBJ1-5	TRBD1	-	TRBV10-3	CAIGGQGAVQPQHF	TGTGCCATCGGGGGACAGGGTGCCGTTCAGCCCCAGCATTTT
TRBJ2-1	-	-	TRBV7-6	CASSIRATVGGYNEQFF	TGTGCCAGCAGCATACGGGCGACAGTTGGTGGCTACAATGAGCAGTTCTTC
TRBJ1-1	-	-	TRBV9	CASSVGTANTEAFF	TGTGCCAGCAGCGTAGGGACAGCGAACACTGAAGCTTTCTTT
TRBJ1-4	-	-	TRBV28	CASSLGGALEKLFF	TGTGCCAGCAGTTTAGGGGGGGCGCTTGAAAAACTGTTTTTT
TRBJ2-3	-	-	TRBV19	CASSSGVTDTQYF	TGTGCCAGTAGTTCGGGGGTCACAGATACGCAGTATTTT
TRBJ1-4	-	-	TRBV28	CASRPLTATNEKLFF	TGTGCCAGCAGACCCTTGACAGCAACTAATGAAAAACTGTTTTTT
TRBJ2-2	TRBD1	-	TRBV27	CASSLETGGNTGELFF	TGTGCCAGCAGTTTAGAGACAGGGGGCAACACCGGGGAGCTGTTTTTT
TRBJ2-3	TRBD2	-	TRBV28	CAIGGESDTQYF	TGTGCCATCGGGGGGGAATCGGATACGCAGTATTTT
TRBJ2-1	TRBD1	-	TRBV7-9	CASSLRMIQGAENNEQFF	TGTGCCAGCAGTTTACGCATGATACAGGGGGCAGAAAACAATGAGCAGTTCTTC
TRBJ1-5	TRBD1	-	TRBV19	CASSIRTGGQPQHF	TGTGCCAGTAGTATTCGTACAGGGGGTCAGCCCCAGCATTTT
TRBJ1-4	TRBD1	-	TRBV24-1	CATSDPDRVGEKLFF	TGTGCCACCAGTGACCCGGACAGGGTTGGTGAAAAACTGTTTTTT
TRBJ2-3	-	-	TRBV4-2	CASSQERGGADTQYF	TGTGCCAGCAGCCAAGAAAGGGGCGGTGCAGATACGCAGTATTTT
TRBJ1-3	-	-	TRBV2	CASSLRTGSGNTIYF	TGTGCCAGCAGTCTCCGAACAGGGTCCGGAAACACCATATATTTT
TRBJ2-1	TRBD1	-	TRBV5-6	CASGRGTGPSRLYNEQFF	TGTGCCAGCGGGAGGGGGACAGGGCCGAGCCGGCTTTACAATGAGCAGTTCTTC
TRBJ2-7	TRBD2	few	TRBV27	CASSIGRDGFFSYEQYF	TGTGCCAGCAGTATCGGGAGGGACGGGTTCTTCTCCTACGAGCAGTACTTC
TRBJ1-5	TRBD1	-	TRBV29-1	CSATGDGNQPQHF	TGCAGCGCCACAGGGGACGGCAATCAGCCCCAGCATTTT